One TCR beta chain is described in this entry. What it recognizes is unknown. The source of the sample is a study of chemoradiotherapy in HPV16-positive cancers. Study findings and constraints: Candidate HPV-specific clones and E7-related TCR motifs grew in tumor during treatment.

Clones were read by immunoSEQ multiplex PCR, and TCRdb kept only the in-frame ones, dropping some. The data contain approximately 8,600 clones, over 75% of them singletons. The CDR3 has 15 amino acids. Trimming pared 4 bases from V and 12 bases from J, leaving 24 bases between. Germline loops: CDR1 MDHEN, CDR2 SYDVKM. Repertoires were sampled repeatedly during chemoradiotherapy. This sample was obtained from a patient who underwent chemoradiotherapy. The receptor comes from a human donor with HPV-associated anogenital cancer. The gene calls are TRBV28 and TRBJ1-2; D uncertain. This CDR3 reads CASSSSPLIQEVNTF. The CDR3 DNA sequence: TGTGCCAGCAGTTCCTCCCCCCTTATCCAGGAGGTCAACACCTTC.